A single sample gave rise to the 24 T cell receptor beta chains below, sequenced in a study of Graves' ophthalmopathy and Graves' hyperthyroidism. Amplification of the TCR beta CDR3 regions used RNA transcripts (as template). The authors performed first-round RT-PCR with HTBI primers and then a second-round multiplex PCR. MiXCR, run by TCRdb on the multiplex PCR reads, gives a single entry per CDR3 protein. The sample contains under 800,000 distinct CDR3 sequences, roughly 20% of which appear only once. Sequencing was done on a sample of peripheral blood. These receptors all stem from a woman aged 18-29 years with stable Graves' hyperthyroidism. Some clones in this sample may be carry-over from other donors' samples.

Concerning this clonotype: An end of the junction differs from the germline gene, which may be a read error. The chain joins TRBV6-1 to TRBJ2-2; tentative D call: TRBD2 (5 bases). Per the germline V gene, CDR1 is MNHNS and CDR2 is SASEGT. The length of the CDR3 is 13 residues. The chain's CDR3 is CASSELETGELSF. The DNA for the CDR3 is TGTGCCAGCAGTGAACTGGAGACCGGGGAGCTGTCTTTT.

This clonotype was detected a few times. Given a much more abundant clone one base away, this may be a read error. This chain uses TRBV27 with TRBJ1-2; tentatively, D is TRBD1 (5 bases). Germline CDR1 MNHEY, CDR2 SMNVEV (reference sequence). V lost 2 bases to trimming and J lost 3 bases, with 13 bases between them. The CDR3 covers 15 residues. Here the CDR3 reads CASSLVAGLYYGYTF. CDR3 sequence (DNA): TGTGCCAGCAGTTTAGTGGCAGGGTTGTACTATGGCTACACCTTC.

This clonotype was counted at least ten times. The chain uses TRBV12-3 or TRBV12-4 and TRBJ2-5; D is unclear. The V gene lost 3 bases and the J gene lost 1 base, with 6 bases spanning the gap. The CDR3 consists of 13 residues. CDR3 DNA sequence: TGTGCCAGCAGTTTTCACAGCCAAGAGACCCAGTACTTC. Residues: CASSFHSQETQYF.

The sample holds many counts of this clonotype. The V gene is TRBV28, the J gene TRBJ2-7, with unresolved D. Germline V lookup: CDR1 MDHEN, CDR2 SYDVKM. V shed 2 bases and J shed 7 bases, with 6 bases lying between them. The CDR3 length is 11 residues. CDR3 sequence reads: CASSLIGEQYF. The CDR3 DNA reads as TGTGCCAGCAGTTTAATCGGTGAGCAGTACTTC. Full variable domain (outside the CDR3, taken from reference TRBV28 and TRBJ2-7): DVKVTQSSRYLVKRTGEKVFLECVQDMDHENMFWYRQDPGLGLRLIYFSYDVKMKEKGDIPEGYSVSREKKERFSLILESASTNQTSMYLCASSLIGEQYFGPGTRLTVT.

This clonotype was seen many times. This chain connects TRBV20-1 to TRBJ2-7; the match to TRBD2 covers 7 bases. This CDR3 is built from 14 residues. In germline, CDR1 is DFQATT, CDR2 SNEGSKA (reference sequence). V trimming: 2 bases; J trimming: 3 bases; junction bases outside the gene matches: 7. CDR3 nucleotide sequence: TGCAGTGCTAGATCTCTAGCGGATCTCTACGAGCAGTACTTC. It codes for CSARSLADLYEQYF.

This clonotype has just a few counts. The chain recombines TRBV18 with TRBJ2-7; D not certain. Germline CDR1 is KGHSH and CDR2 is LQKENI. Trimming left V 4 bases short and J 3 bases short, with 16 bases between. The CDR3 consists of 15 residues. CDR3: CASSQNGHVGYEQYF. The DNA for the CDR3 is TGTGCCAGCTCACAAAACGGGCACGTCGGCTACGAGCAGTACTTC. The whole variable domain, remainder taken from reference TRBV18 and TRBJ2-7, is NAGVMQNPRHLVRRRGQEARLRCSPMKGHSHVYWYRQLPEEGLKFMVYLQKENIIDESGMPKERFSAEFPKEGPSILRIQQVVRGDSAAYFCASSQNGHVGYEQYFGPGTRLTVT.

This clonotype has at least ten counts. The chain uses TRBV12-3 or TRBV12-4 and TRBJ1-5; possibly TRBD1 for D (6 bases). This CDR3 is 15 amino acids long. Trimming removed 6 bases at V and 2 bases at J, with 14 bases between. In DNA form, the CDR3 reads TGTGCCAGCAGCCATCGACAGGCGGGCAATCAGCCCCAGCATTTT. It translates to CASSHRQAGNQPQHF.

This clonotype appeared many times. The chain carries TRBV7-9 and TRBJ1-6; D unresolved. The V end lost 2 bases, the J end lost 5 bases, and 10 bases lay between the germline ends. CDR1 SEHNR and CDR2 FQNEAQ come from the germline V gene (reference sequence). This CDR3 region has 15 residues. The chain's CDR3 is CASSLFSLNNSPLHF. The CDR3 nucleotides are TGTGCCAGCAGCTTATTCTCGCTGAATAATTCACCCCTCCACTTT.

This rearrangement joins TRBV6-1 to TRBJ2-7, with D possibly being TRBD2 (5 bases). CDR1 is MNHNS and CDR2 is SASEGT in the germline V gene. V was clipped by 3 bases and J by 3 bases, with 12 bases between them. CDR3 size: 14 residues. This CDR3 is CASSERAQFYEQYF. The CDR3 DNA sequence: TGTGCCAGCAGTGAGCGGGCCCAGTTCTACGAGCAGTACTTC.

The chain carries TRBV3-1 and TRBJ2-2; 15 nucleotides line up with TRBD2. Germline lookup yields CDR1 LGHDT and CDR2 YNNKEL (reference sequence). The CDR3 has 16 residues. J lost 7 bases, V lost 4 bases, and 4 bases had no gene match. CDR3 loop: CASSRTGLAGGGELFF. For the CDR3, the DNA is TGTGCCAGCAGCCGGACGGGACTAGCGGGAGGCGGGGAGCTGTTTTTT.

The sample holds many counts of this clonotype. The rearrangement joins TRBV6-5 to TRBJ1-2; D is undetermined. This CDR3 is built from 16 residues. The V end lost 2 bases, the J end lost 4 bases, and 17 bases lay between the germline ends. Looked up from germline, CDR1 is MNHEY and CDR2 is SVGAGI. The CDR3 loop is CASSYQISVEGYGYTF. Written as DNA, the CDR3 is TGTGCCAGCAGTTACCAGATTAGTGTAGAGGGCTATGGCTACACCTTC.

This clonotype was seen once. J is TRBJ2-7 and V is TRBV6-5; a possible D gene is TRBD2 (5 bases). V lost 0 bases and J lost 0, with 12 bases in between. Germline V lookup: CDR1 MNHEY, CDR2 SVGAGI. The CDR3 has 16 residues. Here the CDR3 DNA reads TGTGCCAGCAGTTACTCGACGGGGATGAGCTCCTACGAGCAGTACTTC. Its translation: CASSYSTGMSSYEQYF.

This clonotype has at least ten counts. The V gene is TRBV27, the J gene TRBJ1-1; D is ambiguous. This CDR3 region has 12 residues. V was pared by 5 bases and J by 6 bases, with 10 bases between. Germline V gives CDR1 MNHEY, CDR2 SMNVEV (reference sequence). CDR3 residues: CASSTVRSEAFF. CDR3 bases: TGTGCCAGCAGTACGGTCCGATCTGAAGCTTTCTTT.

V usage is TRBV5-1 and J usage is TRBJ1-1; D is ambiguous. Trimming took 4 bases from V and 0 from J, leaving 7 bases between them. Germline V gives CDR1 SGHRS, CDR2 YFSETQ. The CDR3 is 13 amino acids. The CDR3 DNA reads TGCGCCAGCAGCGCGGACCTGAACACTGAAGCTTTCTTT. It encodes CASSADLNTEAFF. Combining the CDR3 with reference TRBV5-1 and TRBJ1-1 gives the whole variable domain KAGVTQTPRYLIKTRGQQVTLSCSPISGHRSVSWYQQTPGQGLQFLFEYFSETQRNKGNFPGRFSGRQFSNSRSEMNVSTLELGDSALYLCASSADLNTEAFFGQGTRLTVV.

This rearrangement joins TRBV28 to TRBJ2-7, with 8 nucleotides matching TRBD1. The CDR3 has 12 residues. The V gene end was trimmed by 8 bases and the J gene end by 10 bases; junction bases not matched to a gene: 10. From germline, CDR1 is MDHEN and CDR2 SYDVKM. The CDR3 DNA reads TGTGCCAGCGACAGGGGACAAATCGAACAGTACTTC. Protein sequence: CASDRGQIEQYF.

This clonotype has a single count. A much larger clone sits a single nucleotide away, making a read error possible. The V call is TRBV7-8, the J call TRBJ2-7; D is ambiguous. Trimming stripped 3 bases from V and 2 bases from J, with 11 bases between. Germline CDR1 and CDR2: SGHVS and FQNEAQ. The CDR3 contains 14 residues. DNA of the CDR3: TGTGCCAGCAGCTTCGACTGTCTTGCCTACGAGCAGTACTTC. Protein product: CASSFDCLAYEQYF.

The chain employs TRBV6-1 and TRBJ1-1, with TRBD1 identical over 7 bases. The CDR3 is 11 residues long. Germline V gives CDR1 MNHNS, CDR2 SASEGT. V lost 7 bases, J lost 9 bases, and 5 bases stayed unmatched. The CDR3 DNA reads as TGTGCCAGCATCCTAGGGGGCCAAGCTTTCTTT. This translates into CASILGGQAFF.

The chain employs TRBV29-1 and TRBJ1-2; no reliable D call. Trimming shortened V by 4 bases and J by 3 bases, and 9 bases separated the two germline ends. This CDR3 is built from 12 residues. Germline V lookup: CDR1 SQVTM, CDR2 ANQGSEA. DNA of the CDR3: TGCAGCGTTGCAACTGACTACTATGGCTACACCTTC. Translating it yields CSVATDYYGYTF.

This sequence joins TRBV6-1 and TRBJ1-5; D ambiguous. Germline CDR1 and CDR2: MNHNS and SASEGT. The CDR3 length is 13 residues. V lost 8 bases and J lost 2, with 10 bases in between. The CDR3 DNA reads TGTGCCAGCGCCGGGGAGCGCAATCAGCCCCAGCATTTT. Protein: CASAGERNQPQHF.

J is TRBJ2-7 and V is TRBV20-1; 8 bases are a match to TRBD2. The CDR3 consists of 13 residues. Trimming at V came to 3 bases and at J to 5 bases, leaving 6 bases not matched to a gene. Germline-derived CDR1 and CDR2 are DFQATT and SNEGSKA (reference sequence). The CDR3: CSARGGGYDEQYF. The CDR3 DNA reads as TGCAGTGCTAGGGGCGGGGGGTACGACGAGCAGTACTTC.

The table lists this clonotype with many counts. The chain joins TRBV20-1 to TRBJ1-1; TRBD1 agrees at 8 bases. CDR3 size: 12 residues. CDR1 is DFQATT, CDR2 SNEGSKA, per germline (reference sequence). The J segment lost 7 bases and the V segment lost 6 bases, leaving 7 bases of the junction unmatched. The DNA for the CDR3 is TGCAGTGCCCATACAGGGGGTCATGAAGCTTTCTTT. Protein: CSAHTGGHEAFF.

This clonotype appeared many times. The DNA for the CDR3 is TGTGCCAGCAGCTTATACAGCCAAGAGACCCAGTACTTC. Translating gives CASSLYSQETQYF. The V gene is TRBV7-3, the J gene TRBJ2-5; D is unresolved. The V and J ends lost 2 bases and 1 base respectively, with 5 bases between them. CDR1 SGHTA and CDR2 FQGTGA come from the germline V gene. The CDR3 spans 13 residues.

This clonotype was recorded many times. The V and J genes are TRBV12-3 or TRBV12-4 and TRBJ1-2; a weak D match, TRBD1 (5 bases). Trimming pared 8 bases from V and 0 bases from J, leaving 10 bases between. The CDR3 has 13 amino acids. CDR3 sequence (DNA): TGTGCCAGCCGGGGGAGTACTAACTATGGCTACACCTTC. Amino acids: CASRGSTNYGYTF.

There are many counts of this clonotype. The rearrangement joins TRBV11-2 to TRBJ2-7, with a possible D match to TRBD2 (5 bases). Germline-derived CDR1 and CDR2 are SGHAT and FQNNGV. V lost 6 bases and J lost 0, with 15 bases in between. CDR3 length: 15 amino acids. The DNA for the CDR3 is TGTGCCAGCAGAGACCTCCGGGGTAGCTCCTACGAGCAGTACTTC. Its translation is CASRDLRGSSYEQYF.